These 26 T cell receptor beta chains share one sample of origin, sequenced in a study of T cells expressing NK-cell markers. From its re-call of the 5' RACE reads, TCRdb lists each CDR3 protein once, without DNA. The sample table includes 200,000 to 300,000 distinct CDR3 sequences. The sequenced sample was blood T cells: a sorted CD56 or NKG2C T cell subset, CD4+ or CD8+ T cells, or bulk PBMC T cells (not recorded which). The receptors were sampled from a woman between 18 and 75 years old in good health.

The CDR3 reads CASSQDAVRVQYF. The chain uses TRBV3-1 and TRBJ2-7. From germline, CDR1 is LGHDT and CDR2 YNNKEL (reference sequence). CDR3 size: 13 residues.

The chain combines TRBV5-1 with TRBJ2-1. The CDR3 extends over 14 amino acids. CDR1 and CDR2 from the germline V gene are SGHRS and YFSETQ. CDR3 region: CASSLAPPYNEQFF.

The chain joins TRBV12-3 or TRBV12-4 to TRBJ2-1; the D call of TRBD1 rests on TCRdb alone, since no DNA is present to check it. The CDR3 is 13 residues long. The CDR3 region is CASSSPVRKGQFF.

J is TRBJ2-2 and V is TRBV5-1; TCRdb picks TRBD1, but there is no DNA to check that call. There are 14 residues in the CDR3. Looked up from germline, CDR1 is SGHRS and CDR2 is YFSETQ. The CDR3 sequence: CASSLRGSTGELFF.

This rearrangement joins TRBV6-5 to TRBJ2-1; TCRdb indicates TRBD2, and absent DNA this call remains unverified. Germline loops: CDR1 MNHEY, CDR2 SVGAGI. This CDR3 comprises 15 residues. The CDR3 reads CASSPPSGPYNEQFF.

The CDR3 sequence: CASSKRGGDTNTGELFF. The rearrangement links TRBV10-2 to TRBJ2-2; TCRdb's D gene call, TRBD1, goes unchecked for lack of DNA. The CDR3 has 17 residues. Germline values: CDR1 WSHSY, CDR2 SAAADI.

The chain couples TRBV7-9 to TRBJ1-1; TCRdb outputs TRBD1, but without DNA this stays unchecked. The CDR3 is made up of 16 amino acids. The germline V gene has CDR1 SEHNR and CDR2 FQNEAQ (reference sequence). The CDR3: CASSYARTGGNTEAFF.

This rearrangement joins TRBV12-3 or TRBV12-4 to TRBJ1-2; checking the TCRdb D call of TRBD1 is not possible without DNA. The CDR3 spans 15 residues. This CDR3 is CASSLSRGAGYGYTF.

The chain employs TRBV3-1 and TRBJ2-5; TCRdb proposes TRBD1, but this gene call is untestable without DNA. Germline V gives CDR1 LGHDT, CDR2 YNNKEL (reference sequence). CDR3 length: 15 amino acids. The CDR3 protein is CASSQRGPRLETQYF.

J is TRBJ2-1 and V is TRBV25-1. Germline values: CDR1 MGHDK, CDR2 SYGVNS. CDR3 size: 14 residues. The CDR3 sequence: CASSESRNYNEQFF.

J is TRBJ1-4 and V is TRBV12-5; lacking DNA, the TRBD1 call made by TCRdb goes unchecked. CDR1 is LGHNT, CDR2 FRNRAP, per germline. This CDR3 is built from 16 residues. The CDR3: CASGLVLGTQGEKLFF.

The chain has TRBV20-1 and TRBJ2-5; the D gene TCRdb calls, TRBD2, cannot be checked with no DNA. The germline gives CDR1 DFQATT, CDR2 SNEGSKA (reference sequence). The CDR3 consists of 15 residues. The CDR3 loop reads CSAQEVRTTSETQYF.

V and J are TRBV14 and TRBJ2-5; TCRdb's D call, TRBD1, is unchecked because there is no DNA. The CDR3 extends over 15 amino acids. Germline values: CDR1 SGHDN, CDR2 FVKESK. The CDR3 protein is CASSPDGAHQETQYF.

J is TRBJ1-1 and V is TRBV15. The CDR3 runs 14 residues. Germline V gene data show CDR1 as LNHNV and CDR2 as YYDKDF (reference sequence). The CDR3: CATSRDPMNTEAFF.

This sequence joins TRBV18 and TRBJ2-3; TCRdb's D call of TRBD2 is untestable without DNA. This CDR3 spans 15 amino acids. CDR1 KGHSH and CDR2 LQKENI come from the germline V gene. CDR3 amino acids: CASSPVRGSTDTQYF.

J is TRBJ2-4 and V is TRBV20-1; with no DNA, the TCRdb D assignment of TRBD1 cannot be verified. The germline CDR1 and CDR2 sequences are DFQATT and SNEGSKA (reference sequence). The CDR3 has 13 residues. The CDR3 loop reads CSATPGGRNIQYF.

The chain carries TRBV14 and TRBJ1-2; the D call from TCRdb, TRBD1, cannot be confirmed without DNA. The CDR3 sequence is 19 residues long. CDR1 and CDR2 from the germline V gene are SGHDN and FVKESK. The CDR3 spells CASSQDTIRDRLFFYGYTF. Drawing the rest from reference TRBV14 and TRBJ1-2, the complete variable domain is EAGVTQFPSHSVIEKGQTVTLRCDPISGHDNLYWYRRVMGKEIKFLLHFVKESKQDESGMPNNRFLAERTGGTYSTLKVQPAELEDSGVYFCASSQDTIRDRLFFYGYTFGSGTRLTVV.

CDR3 sequence reads: CATSRRVSNDEQFF. The genes are TRBV15 and TRBJ2-1; no DNA is available, so the TRBD1 call from TCRdb remains unchecked. CDR1 and CDR2 (germline): LNHNV, YYDKDF (reference sequence). The CDR3 loop spans 14 amino acids.

CDR3 sequence: CASSFLPGQGLTYEQYF. The chain employs TRBV12-3 or TRBV12-4 and TRBJ2-7; TCRdb proposes TRBD1, but this gene call is untestable without DNA. The CDR3 spans 17 residues.

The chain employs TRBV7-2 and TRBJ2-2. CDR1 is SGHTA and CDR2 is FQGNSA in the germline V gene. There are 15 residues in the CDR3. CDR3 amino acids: CASSLDSGNTGELFF.

CDR3 region: CASSWTSGGTTDTQYF. This rearrangement joins TRBV11-2 to TRBJ2-3; TCRdb returns TRBD2, unconfirmable since there is no DNA. CDR1 and CDR2 from the germline V gene are SGHAT and FQNNGV. This CDR3 comprises 16 residues.

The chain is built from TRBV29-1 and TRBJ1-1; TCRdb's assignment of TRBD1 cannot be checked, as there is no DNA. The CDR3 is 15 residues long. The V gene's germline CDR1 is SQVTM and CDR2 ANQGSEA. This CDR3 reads CSVRRQGAVNTEAFF.

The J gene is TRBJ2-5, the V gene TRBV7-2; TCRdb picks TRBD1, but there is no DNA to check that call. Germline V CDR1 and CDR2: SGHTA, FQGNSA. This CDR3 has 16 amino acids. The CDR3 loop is CASSNQGTTPQETQYF.

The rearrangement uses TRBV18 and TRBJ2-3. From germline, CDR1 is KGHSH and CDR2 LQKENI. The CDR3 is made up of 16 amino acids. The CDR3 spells CASSPHSELVTDTQYF.

CDR3 residues: CSVEGGDTTFRTDTQYF. V and J are TRBV29-1 and TRBJ2-3; TCRdb indicates TRBD1, and absent DNA this call remains unverified. The germline V gene has CDR1 SQVTM and CDR2 ANQGSEA. The CDR3 totals 17 residues.

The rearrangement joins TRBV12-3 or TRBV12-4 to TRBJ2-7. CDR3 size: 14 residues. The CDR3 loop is CASSIPYGSYEQYF.